The rows below give T cell receptor beta chains drawn from one sample of a study of blood T cell repertoires in COVID-19. The assay was immunoSEQ multiplex PCR, and TCRdb's table has in-frame clones only and misses some. The sample contains tens of thousands of clones, roughly 85% of which appear only once. The sequencing input was peripheral blood. These receptors were taken from a human donor in a cohort sampled during active COVID-19. The CDR3 runs from the conserved cysteine through the conserved F or W. D genes are given only for firm matches.

CDR3aa: CASSLLAGNTEAFF
CDR3nt: TGCGCCAGCAGCTTATTAGCTGGCAACACTGAAGCTTTCTTT
v_gene: TRBV5-1
d_gene: -
len: 14
j_gene: TRBJ1-1

CDR3aa: CASGSRGQDYGYTF
CDR3nt: TGTGCCAGCGGATCCAGGGGGCAGGACTATGGCTACACCTTC
v_gene: TRBV7-9
d_gene: TRBD1
len: 14
j_gene: TRBJ1-2

CDR3aa: CAWRDRGNTEAFF
CDR3nt: TGTGCCTGGCGCGACAGGGGGAACACTGAAGCTTTCTTT
v_gene: TRBV30
d_gene: TRBD1
len: 13
j_gene: TRBJ1-1

CDR3aa: CASRLATDNNSPLHF
CDR3nt: TGTGCCAGCAGACTTGCGACAGATAATAATTCACCCCTCCACTTT
v_gene: TRBV7-9
d_gene: -
len: 15
j_gene: TRBJ1-6

CDR3aa: CASSFRGQLYSPLHF
CDR3nt: TGTGCCAGCAGCTTTCGGGGACAGCTATATTCACCCCTCCACTTT
v_gene: TRBV5-4
d_gene: TRBD1
len: 15
j_gene: TRBJ1-6

CDR3aa: CASKGLAGGYEQYF
CDR3nt: TGTGCCAGTAAAGGACTAGCGGGAGGCTACGAGCAGTACTTC
v_gene: TRBV19
d_gene: TRBD2
len: 14
j_gene: TRBJ2-7

CDR3aa: CASSTDRGTGELFF
CDR3nt: TGTGCCAGTAGTACGGACAGGGGTACCGGGGAGCTGTTTTTT
v_gene: TRBV19
d_gene: TRBD1
len: 14
j_gene: TRBJ2-2

CDR3aa: CAWTQGTGTGEPLHF
CDR3nt: TGTGCCTGGACCCAGGGGACAGGGACCGGTGAGCCCCTCCACTTT
v_gene: TRBV30
d_gene: TRBD1
len: 15
j_gene: TRBJ1-6

CDR3aa: CASSLVGGATNEKLFF
CDR3nt: TGTGCCAGCAGCTTAGTCGGGGGTGCAACTAATGAAAAACTGTTTTTT
v_gene: TRBV7-2
d_gene: -
len: 16
j_gene: TRBJ1-4

CDR3aa: CASRGTGFIYGYTF
CDR3nt: TGTGCCAGCAGAGGGACAGGTTTTATCTATGGCTACACCTTC
v_gene: TRBV2
d_gene: TRBD1
len: 14
j_gene: TRBJ1-2

CDR3aa: CATKDRGIEAFF
CDR3nt: TGTGCCACCAAGGACAGGGGGATCGAAGCTTTCTTT
v_gene: TRBV2
d_gene: TRBD1
len: 12
j_gene: TRBJ1-1

CDR3aa: CASSIRLDSQETQYF
CDR3nt: TGTGCCAGTAGTATCAGATTGGACTCCCAAGAGACCCAGTACTTC
v_gene: TRBV19
d_gene: -
len: 15
j_gene: TRBJ2-5